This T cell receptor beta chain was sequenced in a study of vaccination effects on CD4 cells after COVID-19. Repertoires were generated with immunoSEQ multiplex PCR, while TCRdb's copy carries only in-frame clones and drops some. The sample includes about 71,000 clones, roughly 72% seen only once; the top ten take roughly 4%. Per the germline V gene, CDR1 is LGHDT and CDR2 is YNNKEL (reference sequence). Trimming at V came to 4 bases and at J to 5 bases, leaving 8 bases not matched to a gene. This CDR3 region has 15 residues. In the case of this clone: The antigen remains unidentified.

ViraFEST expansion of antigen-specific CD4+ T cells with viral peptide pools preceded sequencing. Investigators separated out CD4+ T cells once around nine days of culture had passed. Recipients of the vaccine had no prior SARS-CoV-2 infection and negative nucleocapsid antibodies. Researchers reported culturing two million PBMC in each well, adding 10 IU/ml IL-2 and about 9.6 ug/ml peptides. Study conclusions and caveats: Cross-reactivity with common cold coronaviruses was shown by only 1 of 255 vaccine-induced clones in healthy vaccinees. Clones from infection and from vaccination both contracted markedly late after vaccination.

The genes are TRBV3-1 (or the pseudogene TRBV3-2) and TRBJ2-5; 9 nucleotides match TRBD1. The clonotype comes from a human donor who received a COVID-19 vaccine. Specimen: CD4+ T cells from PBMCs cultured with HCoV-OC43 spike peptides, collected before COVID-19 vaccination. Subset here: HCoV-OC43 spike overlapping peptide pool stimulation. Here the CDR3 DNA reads TGTGCCAGCAGCCGCAACAGGGGGCTGGGTGAGACCCAGTACTTC. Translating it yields CASSRNRGLGETQYF.